The T cell receptor beta chain described here comes from a study of cytomegalovirus exposure and HLA in healthy donors. Notes on the study in general: Common viral pathogens seemed, in a later analysis, to connect with several of the most significant clusters. Being indistinguishable, some V segments were excluded, TRBV6-2 and TRBV6-3 among them. Within the data, a cluster of highly shared sequence variants was likely a sequencing artifact. In vitro testing confirmed a few CMV-associated chains as specific for CMV antigens.

Comment on this clone: What it binds is not known.

The V gene end was trimmed by 7 bases and the J gene end by 5 bases; junction bases not matched to a gene: 6. Looked up from germline, CDR1 is LNHDA and CDR2 is SQIVND (reference sequence). The CDR3 totals 14 residues. PCR primers comprised 60 Vbeta and 13 Jbeta primers. TCRdb's table, derived via immunoSEQ multiplex PCR, lists solely in-frame clones and lacks some. The sample lists roughly 140,000 clones, approximately 80% seen once, with 4.9% in the top ten. The sequence was collected from a woman aged 45-60 years in good health and CMV-seronegative. The chain joins TRBV19 to TRBJ2-5, with 11 bases fitting TRBD2. The material sequenced was PBMCs. CDR3 DNA sequence: TGTGCCAGTAAGGTAGCGGGGGGGCTTGAGACCCAGTACTTC. Its protein is CASKVAGGLETQYF.